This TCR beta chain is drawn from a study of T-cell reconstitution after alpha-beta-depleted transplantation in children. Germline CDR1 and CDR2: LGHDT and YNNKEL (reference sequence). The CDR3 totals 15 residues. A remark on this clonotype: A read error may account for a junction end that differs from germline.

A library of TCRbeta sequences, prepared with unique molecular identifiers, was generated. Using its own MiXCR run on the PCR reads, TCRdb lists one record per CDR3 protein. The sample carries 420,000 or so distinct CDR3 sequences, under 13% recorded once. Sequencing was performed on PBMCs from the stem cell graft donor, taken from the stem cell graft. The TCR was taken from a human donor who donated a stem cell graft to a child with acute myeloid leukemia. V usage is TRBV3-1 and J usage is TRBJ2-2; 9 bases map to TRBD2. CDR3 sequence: CASSLRTSVTGVLFF. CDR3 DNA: TGTGCCAGCAGCCTCAGGACTAGCGTCACCGGGGTGCTGTTTTTT. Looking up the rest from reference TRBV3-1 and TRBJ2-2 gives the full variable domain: DTAVSQTPKYLVTQMGNDKSIKCEQNLGHDTMYWYKQDSKKFLKIMFSYNNKELIINETVPNRFSPKSPDKAHLNLHINSLELGDSAVYFCASSLRTSVTGVLFFGEGSRLTVL.